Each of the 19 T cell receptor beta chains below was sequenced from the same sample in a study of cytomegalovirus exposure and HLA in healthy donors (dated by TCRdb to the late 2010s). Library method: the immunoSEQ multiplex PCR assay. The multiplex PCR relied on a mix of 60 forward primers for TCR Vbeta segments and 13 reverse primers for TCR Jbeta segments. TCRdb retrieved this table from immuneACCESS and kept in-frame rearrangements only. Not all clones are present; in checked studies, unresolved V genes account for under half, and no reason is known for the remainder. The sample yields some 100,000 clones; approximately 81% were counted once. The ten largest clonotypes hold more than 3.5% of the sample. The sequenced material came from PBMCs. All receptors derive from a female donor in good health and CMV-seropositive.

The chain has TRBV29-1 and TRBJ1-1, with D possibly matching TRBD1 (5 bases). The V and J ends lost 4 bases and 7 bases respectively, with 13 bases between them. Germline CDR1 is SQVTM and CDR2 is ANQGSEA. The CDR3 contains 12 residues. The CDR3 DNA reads TGCAGCGTTGGGCAGGGTGGGGTTGAAGCTTTCTTT. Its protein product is CSVGQGGVEAFF. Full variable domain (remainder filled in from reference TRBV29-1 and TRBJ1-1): SAVISQKPSRDICQRGTSLTIQCQVDSQVTMMFWYRQQPGQSLTLIATANQGSEATYESGFVIDKFPISRPNLTFSTLTVSNMSPEDSSIYLCSVGQGGVEAFFGQGTRLTVV.

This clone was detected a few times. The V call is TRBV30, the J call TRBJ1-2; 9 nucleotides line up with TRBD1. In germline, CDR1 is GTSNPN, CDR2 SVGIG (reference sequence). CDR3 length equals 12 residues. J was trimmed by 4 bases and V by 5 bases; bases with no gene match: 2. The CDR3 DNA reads TGTGCCTGGGCGGGACAGGGCTATGGCTACACCTTC. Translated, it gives CAWAGQGYGYTF.

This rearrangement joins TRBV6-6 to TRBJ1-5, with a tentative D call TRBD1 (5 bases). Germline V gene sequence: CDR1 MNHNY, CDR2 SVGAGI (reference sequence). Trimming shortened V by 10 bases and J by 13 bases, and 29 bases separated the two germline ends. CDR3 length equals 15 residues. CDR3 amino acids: CATRGTGLIMSGQHF. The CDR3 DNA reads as TGTGCCACTCGCGGGACCGGTCTGATAATGAGTGGGCAGCATTTT.

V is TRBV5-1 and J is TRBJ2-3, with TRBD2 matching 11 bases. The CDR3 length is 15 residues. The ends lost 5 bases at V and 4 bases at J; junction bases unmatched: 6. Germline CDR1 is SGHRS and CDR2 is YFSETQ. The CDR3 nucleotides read TGCGCCAGCAGACAGCTAGCGGGAGGTGCAGATACGCAGTATTTT. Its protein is CASRQLAGGADTQYF.

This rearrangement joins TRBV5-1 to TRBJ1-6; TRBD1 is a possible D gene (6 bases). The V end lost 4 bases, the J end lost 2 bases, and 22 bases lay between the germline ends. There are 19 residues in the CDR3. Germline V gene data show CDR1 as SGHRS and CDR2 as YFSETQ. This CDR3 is CASSPGGSATPPYNSPLHF. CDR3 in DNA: TGCGCCAGCAGCCCGGGGGGCAGCGCAACGCCGCCCTATAATTCACCCCTCCACTTT. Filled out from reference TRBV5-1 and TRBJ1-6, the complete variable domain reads KAGVTQTPRYLIKTRGQQVTLSCSPISGHRSVSWYQQTPGQGLQFLFEYFSETQRNKGNFPGRFSGRQFSNSRSEMNVSTLELGDSALYLCASSPGGSATPPYNSPLHFGNGTRLTVT.

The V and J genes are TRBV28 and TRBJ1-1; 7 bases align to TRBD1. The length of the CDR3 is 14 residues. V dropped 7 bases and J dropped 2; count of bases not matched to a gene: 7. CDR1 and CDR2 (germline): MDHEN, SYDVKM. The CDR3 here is CASISGQLNTEAFF. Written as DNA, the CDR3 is TGTGCCAGCATCTCGGGACAGTTAAACACTGAAGCTTTCTTT.

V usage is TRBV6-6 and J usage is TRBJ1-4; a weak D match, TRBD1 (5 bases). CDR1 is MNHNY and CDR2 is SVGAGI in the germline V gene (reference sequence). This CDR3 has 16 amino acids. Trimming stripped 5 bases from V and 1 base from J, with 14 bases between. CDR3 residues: CASSPRGGGTNEKLFF. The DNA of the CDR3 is TGTGCCAGCAGTCCGCGGGGGGGTGGAACTAATGAAAAACTGTTTTTT.

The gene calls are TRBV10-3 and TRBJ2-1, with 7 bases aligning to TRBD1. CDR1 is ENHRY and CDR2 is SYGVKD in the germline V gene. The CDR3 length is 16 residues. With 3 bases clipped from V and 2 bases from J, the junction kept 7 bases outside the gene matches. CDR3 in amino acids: CAISDSGTETYNEQFF. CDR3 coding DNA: TGTGCCATCAGTGACTCCGGGACAGAGACCTACAATGAGCAGTTCTTC.

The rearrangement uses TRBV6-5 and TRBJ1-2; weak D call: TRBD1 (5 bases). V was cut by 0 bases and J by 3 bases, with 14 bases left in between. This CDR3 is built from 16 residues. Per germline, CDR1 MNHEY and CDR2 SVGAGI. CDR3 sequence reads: CASSYSMFGGDYGYTF. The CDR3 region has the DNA TGTGCCAGCAGTTACTCGATGTTTGGAGGGGACTATGGCTACACCTTC.

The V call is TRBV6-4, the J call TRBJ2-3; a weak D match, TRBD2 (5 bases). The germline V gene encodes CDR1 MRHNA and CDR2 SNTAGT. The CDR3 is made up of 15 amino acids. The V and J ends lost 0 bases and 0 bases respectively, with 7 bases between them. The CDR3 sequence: CASSDSTGSTDTQYF. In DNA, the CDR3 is TGTGCCAGCAGTGACTCGACGGGGAGCACAGATACGCAGTATTTT.

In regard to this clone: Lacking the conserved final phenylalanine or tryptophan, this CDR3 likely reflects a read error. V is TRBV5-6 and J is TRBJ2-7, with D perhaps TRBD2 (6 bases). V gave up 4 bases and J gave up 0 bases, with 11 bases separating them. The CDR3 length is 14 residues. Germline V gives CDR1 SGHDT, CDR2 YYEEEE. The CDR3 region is CASSPGTASYEQYL. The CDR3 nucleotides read TGTGCCAGCAGCCCCGGGACTGCCTCCTACGAGCAGTACCTC.

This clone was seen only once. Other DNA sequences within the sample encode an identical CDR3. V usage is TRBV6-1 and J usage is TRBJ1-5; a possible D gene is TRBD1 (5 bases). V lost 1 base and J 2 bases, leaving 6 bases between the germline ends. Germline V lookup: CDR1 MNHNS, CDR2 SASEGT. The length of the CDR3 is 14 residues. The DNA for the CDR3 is TGTGCCAGCAGTGAAGGGGGCGGCAATCAGCCCCAGCATTTT. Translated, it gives CASSEGGGNQPQHF.

DNA of the CDR3: TGTGCCAGCAGTCCGTCTCAGGGGGCTTACGATAATGGCTACACCTTC. It is translated as CASSPSQGAYDNGYTF. The V call is TRBV28, the J call TRBJ1-2, with TRBD1 matching 8 bases. CDR3 length: 16 amino acids. CDR1 and CDR2 (germline): MDHEN, SYDVKM. Losses at the gene ends were 5 bases for V and 6 bases for J; bases not matched to a gene: 14.

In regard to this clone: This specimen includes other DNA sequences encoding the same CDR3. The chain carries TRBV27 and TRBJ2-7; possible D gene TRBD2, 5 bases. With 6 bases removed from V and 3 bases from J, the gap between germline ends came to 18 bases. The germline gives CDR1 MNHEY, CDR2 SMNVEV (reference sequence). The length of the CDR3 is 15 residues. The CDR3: CASSLNEARGYEQYF. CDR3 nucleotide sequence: TGTGCCAGCAGCCTGAATGAGGCCCGGGGCTACGAGCAGTACTTC.

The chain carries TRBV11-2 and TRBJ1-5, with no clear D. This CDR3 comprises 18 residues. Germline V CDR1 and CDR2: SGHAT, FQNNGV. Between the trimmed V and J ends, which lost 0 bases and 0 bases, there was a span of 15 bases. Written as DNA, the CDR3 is TGTGCCAGCAGCTTAGATGTAGTTCGGGCGGGTAGCAATCAGCCCCAGCATTTT. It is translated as CASSLDVVRAGSNQPQHF.

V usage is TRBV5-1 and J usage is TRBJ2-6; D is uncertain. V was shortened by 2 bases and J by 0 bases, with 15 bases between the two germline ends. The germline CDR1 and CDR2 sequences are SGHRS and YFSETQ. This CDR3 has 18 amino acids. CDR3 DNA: TGCGCCAGCAGCTTTTTATCCCCCCCGGGCTCTGGGGCCAACGTCCTGACTTTC. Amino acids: CASSFLSPPGSGANVLTF.

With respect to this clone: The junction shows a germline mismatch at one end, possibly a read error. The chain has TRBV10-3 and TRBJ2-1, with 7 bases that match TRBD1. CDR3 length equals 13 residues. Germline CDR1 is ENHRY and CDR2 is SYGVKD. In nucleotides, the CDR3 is TGTGTCATCAGCTTGGACAGGAGAGATGAGCAGTTCTTC. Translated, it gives CVISLDRRDEQFF.

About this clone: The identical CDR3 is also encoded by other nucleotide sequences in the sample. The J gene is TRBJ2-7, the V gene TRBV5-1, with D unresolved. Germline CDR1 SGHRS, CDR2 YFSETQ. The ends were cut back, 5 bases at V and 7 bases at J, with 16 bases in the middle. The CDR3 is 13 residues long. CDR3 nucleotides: TGCGCCAGCAGAACTGCTACTCGAAGTGAGCAGTACTTC. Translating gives CASRTATRSEQYF.

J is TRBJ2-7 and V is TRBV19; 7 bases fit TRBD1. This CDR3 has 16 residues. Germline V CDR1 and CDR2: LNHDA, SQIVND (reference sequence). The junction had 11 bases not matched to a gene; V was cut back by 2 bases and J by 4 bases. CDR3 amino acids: CASSIFRAGGEYEQYF. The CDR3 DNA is TGTGCCAGTAGTATATTTCGGGCAGGGGGTGAGTACGAGCAGTACTTC.